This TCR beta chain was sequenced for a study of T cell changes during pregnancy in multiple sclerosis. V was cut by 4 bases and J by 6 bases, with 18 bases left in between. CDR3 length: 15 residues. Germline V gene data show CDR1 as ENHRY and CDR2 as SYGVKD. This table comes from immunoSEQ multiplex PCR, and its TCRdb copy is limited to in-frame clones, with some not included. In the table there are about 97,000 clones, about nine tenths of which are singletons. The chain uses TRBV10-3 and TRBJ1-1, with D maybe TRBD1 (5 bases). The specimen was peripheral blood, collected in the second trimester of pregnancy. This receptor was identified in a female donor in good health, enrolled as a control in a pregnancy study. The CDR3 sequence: CAISVSGPLSPEAFF. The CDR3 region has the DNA TGTGCCATCAGTGTCTCAGGGCCACTATCCCCTGAAGCTTTCTTT.